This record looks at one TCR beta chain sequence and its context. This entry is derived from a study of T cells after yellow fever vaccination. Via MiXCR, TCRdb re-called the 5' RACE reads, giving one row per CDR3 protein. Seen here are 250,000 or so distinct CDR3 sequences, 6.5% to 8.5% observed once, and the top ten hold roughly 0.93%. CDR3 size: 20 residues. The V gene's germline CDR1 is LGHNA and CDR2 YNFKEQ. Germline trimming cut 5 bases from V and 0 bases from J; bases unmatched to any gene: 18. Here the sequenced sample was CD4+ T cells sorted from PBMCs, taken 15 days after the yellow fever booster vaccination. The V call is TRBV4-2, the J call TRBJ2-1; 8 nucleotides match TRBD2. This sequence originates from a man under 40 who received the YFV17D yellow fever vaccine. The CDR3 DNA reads TGTGCCAGCAGCACTCCTTCAGCGGGTACGGCGGGGGGCTCCTACAATGAGCAGTTCTTC. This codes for CASSTPSAGTAGGSYNEQFF.